Presented here are 10 T cell receptor beta chains from one specimen sequenced in a study of T cell responses to AZD1222 COVID-19 vaccine. Some clones are missing from TCRdb's copy, which holds only in-frame ones; the method was immunoSEQ multiplex PCR. Among about 79,000 clones listed, around 82% were seen once. Material: peripheral blood, obtained on day 0 of AZD1222 vaccination. The receptors were sampled from an adult in good health.

The rearrangement joins TRBV5-1 to TRBJ1-2, with D tentatively TRBD1 (6 bases). The CDR3 is made up of 13 amino acids. V lost 1 base, J lost 6 bases, and 10 bases lay in between. The germline V gene encodes CDR1 SGHRS and CDR2 YFSETQ. The CDR3 coding sequence is TGCGCCAGCAGCTTGTTACAGGGTGATGGCTACACCTTC. This sequence encodes CASSLLQGDGYTF. The full variable domain, completed using reference TRBV5-1 and TRBJ1-2, is KAGVTQTPRYLIKTRGQQVTLSCSPISGHRSVSWYQQTPGQGLQFLFEYFSETQRNKGNFPGRFSGRQFSNSRSEMNVSTLELGDSALYLCASSLLQGDGYTFGSGTRLTVV.

This clone occurred many times. The same CDR3 can be traced to other DNA sequences in this sample. The V call is TRBV3-1 (or the pseudogene TRBV3-2), the J call TRBJ1-6, with D perhaps TRBD1 (6 bases). From germline, CDR1 is LGHDT and CDR2 YNNKEL (reference sequence). The CDR3 is 14 residues long. The germline V and J ends were trimmed by 1 base and 7 bases, with 8 bases remaining between them. CDR3 sequence (DNA): TGTGCCAGCAGCCAAGGCCAGGGGAATTCACCCCTCCACTTT. It codes for CASSQGQGNSPLHF.

The gene calls are TRBV7-9 and TRBJ1-6, with D possibly being TRBD1 (5 bases). Germline assignment: CDR1 SEHNR and CDR2 FQNEAQ (reference sequence). The V end lost 3 bases, the J end lost 10 bases, and 10 bases lay between the germline ends. CDR3 length equals 13 residues. This CDR3 reads CASSLGGSSPLHF. The CDR3 bases are TGTGCCAGCAGCTTGGGGGGGAGCTCACCCCTCCACTTT.

This chain joins TRBV2 and TRBJ1-6; no clear D gene. CDR3 length: 12 residues. V lost 3 bases to trimming and J lost 14 bases, with 11 bases between them. Germline lookup yields CDR1 SNHLY and CDR2 FYNNEI. The CDR3 region has the DNA TGTGCCAGCAGTGATCTTCCCTCAACCCTCCACTTT. The encoded protein is CASSDLPSTLHF.

The V gene is TRBV11-2, the J gene TRBJ1-6; D possibly corresponds to TRBD1 (5 bases). CDR1 and CDR2 from the germline V gene are SGHAT and FQNNGV. V was cut by 6 bases and J by 2 bases, with 17 bases left in between. This CDR3 is 17 amino acids long. The CDR3 reads CASRSGRGRTYNSPLHF. The CDR3 coding sequence is TGTGCCAGCAGATCGGGACGGGGCAGGACCTATAATTCACCCCTCCACTTT. The variable domain in full, completed from reference TRBV11-2 and TRBJ1-6, reads EAGVAQSPRYKIIEKRQSVAFWCNPISGHATLYWYQQILGQGPKLLIQFQNNGVVDDSQLPKDRFSAERLKGVDSTLKIQPAKLEDSAVYLCASRSGRGRTYNSPLHFGNGTRLTVT.

The J gene is TRBJ1-6, the V gene TRBV7-2, with D perhaps matching TRBD1 (5 bases). CDR3 length: 15 residues. CDR1 is SGHTA, CDR2 FQGNSA, per germline. V was trimmed by 7 bases and J by 5 bases, leaving 15 bases between them. The CDR3 region has the DNA TGTGCCAGCACCCCCCGGCGGGGCAATAATTCACCCCTCCACTTT. This codes for CASTPRRGNNSPLHF.

The gene calls are TRBV7-8 and TRBJ1-5; no clear D gene. The V end lost 2 bases, the J end lost 3 bases, and 8 bases lay between the germline ends. Per the germline V gene, CDR1 is SGHVS and CDR2 is FQNEAQ. This CDR3 is 14 amino acids long. CDR3 nucleotides: TGTGCCAGCAGCTTAAGTGCCTCCAATCAGCCCCAGCATTTT. Translated, it gives CASSLSASNQPQHF.

The chain has TRBV27 and TRBJ1-5, with D perhaps TRBD1 (6 bases). The V and J ends lost 4 bases and 3 bases respectively, with 10 bases between them. Per germline, CDR1 MNHEY and CDR2 SMNVEV (reference sequence). The CDR3 totals 14 residues. The CDR3 is CASSSQGSNQPQHF. The CDR3 DNA reads TGTGCCAGCAGTTCACAGGGATCCAATCAGCCCCAGCATTTT.

The sample holds a few counts of this clone. The chain carries TRBV28 and TRBJ2-2; TRBD1 matches 8 bases. The CDR3 has 14 residues. V lost 8 bases, J lost 0 bases, and 2 bases stayed unmatched. From germline, CDR1 is MDHEN and CDR2 SYDVKM. The CDR3 nucleotides are TGTGCCAGCTCAGGGGGCACGAACACCGGGGAGCTGTTTTTT. The encoded protein is CASSGGTNTGELFF.

The chain links TRBV5-4 to TRBJ2-1; perhaps TRBD2 as D (6 bases). Germline CDR1 is SGHNT and CDR2 is YYREEE (reference sequence). Trimming took off 0 bases at V and 2 bases at J, with 15 bases between the two ends. The CDR3 is 17 residues long. CDR3 DNA: TGTGCCAGCAGCTTGGACTATCTAGCGCAAGCCTACAATGAGCAGTTCTTC. This gives the protein CASSLDYLAQAYNEQFF.